This T cell receptor (beta chain) was recovered during a study of tumor and adjacent non-tumor tissue in lung cancer (dated by TCRdb to the late 2010s). For the study in its entirety: Of the cohort, eleven to twelve patients had adenocarcinoma, 2 had squamous cell carcinoma and 1 had small cell lung cancer. Among the approximately 15 patients, ages ranged from roughly 30 to 85 years, approximately ten were men and 5 were women, and disease was TNM stage I to III. A total of some 130 million productive TCRbeta reads were generated by sequencing, corresponding to an average of roughly 4 million reads per sample. The study compared bulk TCRbeta repertoires between lung tumor tissue and matched distant non-tumor lung tissue from over twelve lung cancer patients. For each patient, one tumor sample and one normal lung sample were taken, giving about 29 paired specimens that underwent TCRbeta CDR3 sequencing. Study-wide conclusions, independent of this receptor: The top 100 clones accounted for a significantly larger cumulative portion of the repertoire in normal lung than in tumor tissue. The cohort had only about 14 patients, and the authors noted that larger samples and more detailed clinical data are needed. Because peripheral blood was not sequenced, the blood TCRbeta repertoires of the lung cancer patients in the study went unexamined. Tumor tissue showed significantly greater TCR diversity (inverse Simpson) than normal lung tissue (roughly 430 vs 170, P = 0.0075, Mann-Whitney U test). TCR diversity was significantly higher in younger patients, and greater tumor TCR diversity was associated with shorter overall survival and shorter disease-free survival. Neither the sequencing platform nor unique molecular identifiers are named or mentioned anywhere in the methods.

The library was prepared using multiplex PCR. Sequencing took place on an Illumina HiSeq 2500. TCRbeta libraries were constructed through three rounds of nested PCR with primers (Table S4) according to protocols modified from ARM-PCR. Before sequencing, PCR products of 200-500 bp were cut from the gel and purified using the QIAquick gel extraction kit. The published analysis was carried out like this. Reads were cleaned using Trimmomatic, were merged into complete CDR3 sequences using FLASH, and were assigned to V(D)J germline segments using MiTCR. Clonal diversity was calculated as the inverse Simpson's index using VDJtools. Productive reads were defined as in-frame sequences without a premature stop codon. TCRdb trimmed public reads at Q25 via fastp, called clones via MiXCR and kept in-frame beta chains. When rows share a CDR3 protein, they turn into one entry using the most common DNA and genes. For this entry, the V and J calls and clone size follow TCRdb and not the study's own pipeline. The sample data list some 100,000 distinct CDR3 sequences, and 75% of these were observed just once. The ten largest clones capture 37% of the sample.

CDR1 is given as SGHAT and CDR2 as FQNNGV, both from the germline V gene. The CDR3 runs 13 residues from the cysteine to the phenylalanine. Kept here is only the CDR3 DNA, which spans 39 bases and is read in frame from base 1. Points on this clonotype: The antigen it recognizes is unknown. One end of the junction varies from germline; a read error may be responsible.

Bulk unsorted tissue served as the source for RNA extraction, and RNA quality was assessed using a NanoDrop ND-1000 and an Agilent 2100. Donors were newly diagnosed lung cancer patients admitted for thoracic surgery in China between August and November 2014, without prior chemotherapy. Anyone who had undergone radiotherapy or chemotherapy before, or who had another cancer at the same time, was left out of the study. Pieces of surgical tissue measuring about 1-2.1 cm3 were kept in RNAlater solution and stored at -80 degrees C until use. Sequenced material: lung tumor tissue. The TCR was taken from a woman aged 60-75 years with non-small cell lung cancer. The receptor chain draws on TRBV11-2 and TRBJ1-2; the D gene remains uncertain. CDR3 region: CASSALRGRGFTF. The DNA reads as follows: TGTGCCAGCAGCGCCCTCAGAGGCCGTGGCTTCACCTTC.